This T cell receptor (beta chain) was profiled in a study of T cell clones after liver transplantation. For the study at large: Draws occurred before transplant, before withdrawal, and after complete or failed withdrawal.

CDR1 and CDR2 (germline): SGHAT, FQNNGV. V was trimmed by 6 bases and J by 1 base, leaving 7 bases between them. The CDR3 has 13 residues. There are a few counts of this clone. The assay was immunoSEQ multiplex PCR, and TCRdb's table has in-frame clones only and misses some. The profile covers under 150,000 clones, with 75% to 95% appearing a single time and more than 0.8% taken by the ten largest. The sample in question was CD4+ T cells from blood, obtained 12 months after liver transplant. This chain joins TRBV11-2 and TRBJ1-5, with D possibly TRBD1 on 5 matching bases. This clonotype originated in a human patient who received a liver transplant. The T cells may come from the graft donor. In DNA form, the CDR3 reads TGTGCCAGCAGTCGGGACAGCAATCAGCCCCAGCATTTT. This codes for CASSRDSNQPQHF.